The entry that follows covers one TCR beta chain sequence. The antigen is not known. These data come from a study of response to subunit inactivated influenza vaccine. Study-level results: After each seasonal influenza vaccination, few new T cells are recruited, the authors suggested.

In TCRdb, the RT-PCR reads were re-called with MiXCR into one record per CDR3 protein. The table records 650,000 to 800,000 distinct CDR3 sequences, 18% of them present only once. Germline-derived CDR1 and CDR2 are MNHEY and SVGEGT. This CDR3 spans 15 amino acids. The V end lost 2 bases, the J end lost 3 bases, and 8 bases lay between the germline ends. The sequence was collected from a man aged 50 or older who received an inactivated influenza vaccine. The gene calls are TRBV6-2 or TRBV6-3 and TRBJ1-6; D perhaps matches TRBD1 (6 bases). The sample was PBMCs from blood, taken 4 to 6 days after vaccination. The CDR3 reads CASSYRRGYNSPLHF. In DNA, the CDR3 is TGTGCCAGCAGTTACCGCAGGGGCTATAATTCACCCCTCCACTTT.